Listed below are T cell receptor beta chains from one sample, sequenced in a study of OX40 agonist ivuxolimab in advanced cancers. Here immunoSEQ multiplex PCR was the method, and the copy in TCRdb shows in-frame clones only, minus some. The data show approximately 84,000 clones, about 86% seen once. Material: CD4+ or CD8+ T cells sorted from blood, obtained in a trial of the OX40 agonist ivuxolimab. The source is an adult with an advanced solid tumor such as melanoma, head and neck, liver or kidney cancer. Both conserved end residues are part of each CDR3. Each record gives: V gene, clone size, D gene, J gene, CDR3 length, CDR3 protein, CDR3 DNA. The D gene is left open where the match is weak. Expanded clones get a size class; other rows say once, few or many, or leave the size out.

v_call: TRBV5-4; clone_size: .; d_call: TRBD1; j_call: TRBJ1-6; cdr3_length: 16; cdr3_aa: CASRKQTGQYNSPLHF; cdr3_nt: TGTGCCAGCAGAAAACAGACAGGGCAATATAATTCACCCCTCCACTTT
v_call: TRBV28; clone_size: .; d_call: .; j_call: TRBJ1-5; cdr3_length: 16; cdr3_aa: CASTLGGQNSNQPQHF; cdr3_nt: TGTGCCAGCACCTTAGGTGGTCAGAATAGCAATCAGCCCCAGCATTTT
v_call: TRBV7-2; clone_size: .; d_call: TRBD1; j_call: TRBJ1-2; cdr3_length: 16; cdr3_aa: CASSSLDRGGNYGYTF; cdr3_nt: TGTGCCAGCAGCTCCCTTGACAGGGGCGGAAACTATGGCTACACCTTC
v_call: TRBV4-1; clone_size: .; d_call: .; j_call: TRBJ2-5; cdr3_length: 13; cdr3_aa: CASSQGAGETQYF; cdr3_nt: TGCGCCAGCAGCCAAGGGGCCGGAGAGACCCAGTACTTC
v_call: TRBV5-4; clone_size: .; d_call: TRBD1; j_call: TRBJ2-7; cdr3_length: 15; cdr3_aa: CASSPPGSLTGEQYF; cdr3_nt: TGTGCCAGCAGTCCCCCTGGGTCCCTGACAGGGGAGCAGTACTTC
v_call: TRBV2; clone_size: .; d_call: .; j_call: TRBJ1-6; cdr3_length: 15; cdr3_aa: CASLPTQGYNSPLHF; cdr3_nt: TGTGCCAGCTTACCGACCCAGGGTTATAATTCACCCCTCCACTTT
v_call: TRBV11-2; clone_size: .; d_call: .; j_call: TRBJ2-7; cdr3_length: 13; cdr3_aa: CASSLEGAGEQYF; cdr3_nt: TGTGCCAGCAGCTTAGAAGGTGCGGGTGAGCAGTACTTC
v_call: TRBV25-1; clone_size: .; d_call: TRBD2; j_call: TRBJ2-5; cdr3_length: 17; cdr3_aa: CASSERRLAGSQETQYF; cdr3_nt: TGTGCCAGCAGTGAACGCCGACTAGCGGGATCCCAAGAGACCCAGTACTTC
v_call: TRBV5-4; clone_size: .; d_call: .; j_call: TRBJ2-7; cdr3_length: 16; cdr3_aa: CASSPGGTGNSYEQYF; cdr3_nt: TGTGCCAGCAGCCCGGGGGGGACAGGGAACTCCTACGAGCAGTACTTC
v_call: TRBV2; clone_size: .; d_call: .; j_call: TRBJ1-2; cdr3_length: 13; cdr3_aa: CASSEEGTYGYTF; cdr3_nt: TGTGCCAGCAGTGAAGAGGGGACCTATGGCTACACCTTC
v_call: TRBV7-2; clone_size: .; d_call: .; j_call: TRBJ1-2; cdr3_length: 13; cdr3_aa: CASSPPGEKGYTF; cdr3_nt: TGTGCCAGCAGCCCGCCAGGGGAGAAAGGCTACACCTTC
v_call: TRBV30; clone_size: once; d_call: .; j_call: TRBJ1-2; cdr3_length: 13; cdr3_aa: CAWSVGTSGGYTF; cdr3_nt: TGTGCCTGGAGTGTGGGCACCTCCGGCGGCTACACCTTC
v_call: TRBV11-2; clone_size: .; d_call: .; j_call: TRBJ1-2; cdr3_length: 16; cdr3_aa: CASSLDYYRASYGYTF; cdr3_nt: TGTGCCAGCAGCTTAGACTACTACAGGGCATCCTATGGCTACACCTTC
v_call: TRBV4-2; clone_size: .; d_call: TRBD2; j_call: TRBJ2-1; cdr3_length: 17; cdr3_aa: CASSQDGAGGRYNEQFF; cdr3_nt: TGTGCCAGCAGCCAAGATGGAGCGGGGGGACGCTACAATGAGCAGTTCTTC
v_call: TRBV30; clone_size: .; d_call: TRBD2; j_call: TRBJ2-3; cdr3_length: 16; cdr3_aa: CAWTRGERGHQDTQYF; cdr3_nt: TGTGCCTGGACCCGGGGCGAGCGGGGCCACCAAGATACGCAGTATTTT